The T cell receptor (beta chain) described here comes from a study of OX40 agonist ivuxolimab in advanced cancers. The data were produced by immunoSEQ multiplex PCR, yet TCRdb's version contains in-frame clones alone and is incomplete. In the table there are fewer than 55,000 clones, around 87% of which are singletons. With V trimmed by 1 base and J by 1 base, 5 bases remained unmatched. This CDR3 has 16 residues. Germline V gene lookup returns CDR1 SGHVS and CDR2 FNYEAQ. The sample in question was CD4+ or CD8+ T cells sorted from blood, obtained in a trial of the OX40 agonist ivuxolimab. The receptor was derived from an adult with an advanced solid tumor such as melanoma, head and neck, liver or kidney cancer. This rearrangement joins TRBV7-6 to TRBJ1-1; 8 nucleotides match TRBD1. In nucleotides, the CDR3 is TGTGCCAGCAGCTTAGTATTCGGGACAGGGAACACTGAAGCTTTCTTT. This codes for CASSLVFGTGNTEAFF. The whole variable domain, remainder taken from reference TRBV7-6 and TRBJ1-1, is GAGVSQSPRYKVTKRGQDVALRCDPISGHVSLYWYRQALGQGPEFLTYFNYEAQQDKSGLPNDRFSAERPEGSISTLTIQRTEQRDSAMYRCASSLVFGTGNTEAFFGQGTRLTVV.